This TCR beta chain was observed in a study of OX40 agonist ivuxolimab in advanced cancers. Study-wide background: Ivuxolimab, which patients received intravenously every 2 weeks, was dosed at 0.01 to 10 mg/kg. Among those enrolled, mean age was about 63 years (range about 23 to 85) and 82.7% were male.

With 4 bases removed from V and 3 bases from J, the gap between germline ends came to 14 bases. This CDR3 region has 14 residues. Germline CDR1 SGDLS, CDR2 YYNGEE. Points on this clone: The antigen is unknown.

Study-wide findings and caveats: Averaging showed that CD8+ T cells had more expanded clones than CD4+ did.

The table came from immunoSEQ multiplex PCR; TCRdb's copy has only in-frame clones and leaves some out. This sample has tens of thousands of clones; around 85% occur once, and the top ten carry just over 50%. The chain is built from TRBV9 and TRBJ2-7, with D possibly being TRBD1 (6 bases). This specimen consisted of CD4+ or CD8+ T cells sorted from blood, obtained in a trial of the OX40 agonist ivuxolimab. This receptor was obtained from an adult with an advanced solid tumor such as melanoma, head and neck, liver or kidney cancer. CDR3 nucleotide sequence: TGTGCCAGCAGCCCTCGGACAGCTATCTACGAGCAGTACTTC. Protein sequence: CASSPRTAIYEQYF.